This is a list of T cell receptor beta chains from one sample in a study of blood T cell dynamics during melanoma immunotherapy. Produced via immunoSEQ multiplex PCR; TCRdb's table is partial and in-frame only. The sample lists 15,000 to 20,000 clones; approximately 89% were seen once. Sequences were derived from blood, sampled from a patient treated with checkpoint blockade. These receptor sequences come from a human donor with melanoma. CDR3s include the opening cysteine and the closing phenylalanine or tryptophan. Fields, in order: CDR3 protein, CDR3 DNA, J gene, D gene, clone size, V gene. A D gene is named only where the DNA matches it firmly. The size entry is marked missing in some rows and otherwise reads once, few, many or a size class.

CDR3aa: CASSQQPAGETQYF; CDR3nt: TGCGCCAGCAGCCAACAACCCGCGGGGGAGACCCAGTACTTC; j_gene: TRBJ2-5; d_gene: NA; abundance: NA; v_gene: TRBV4-3
CDR3aa: CASSRETSPLHF; CDR3nt: TGTGCCAGCTCACGGGAGACTTCACCCCTCCACTTT; j_gene: TRBJ1-6; d_gene: NA; abundance: NA; v_gene: TRBV18
CDR3aa: CASSGQGSSGELFF; CDR3nt: TGTGCCAGCAGTGGACAGGGTAGTAGCGGGGAGCTGTTTTTT; j_gene: TRBJ2-2; d_gene: TRBD1; abundance: once; v_gene: TRBV2
CDR3aa: CTSSLQRNLKPQHF; CDR3nt: TGTACCAGCAGTTTGCAAAGAAACCTCAAGCCCCAGCATTTT; j_gene: TRBJ1-5; d_gene: NA; abundance: NA; v_gene: TRBV28
CDR3aa: CASRVSGGPYEQYF; CDR3nt: TGTGCCAGCAGGGTGTCGGGAGGGCCCTACGAGCAGTACTTC; j_gene: TRBJ2-7; d_gene: TRBD2; abundance: NA; v_gene: TRBV6-1
CDR3aa: CASSIPASANTGELFF; CDR3nt: TGTGCCAGTAGTATCCCCGCTAGCGCCAACACCGGGGAGCTGTTTTTT; j_gene: TRBJ2-2; d_gene: NA; abundance: NA; v_gene: TRBV19
CDR3aa: CAWSVPRRSGANVLTF; CDR3nt: TGTGCCTGGAGTGTACCTCGGCGCTCTGGGGCCAACGTCCTGACTTTC; j_gene: TRBJ2-6; d_gene: NA; abundance: once; v_gene: TRBV30
CDR3aa: CASSPGPPQQYF; CDR3nt: TGTGCCAGCAGCCCGGGACCGCCGCAGCAGTACTTC; j_gene: TRBJ2-7; d_gene: NA; abundance: once; v_gene: TRBV11-2
CDR3aa: CASTRTSGSGTDTQYF; CDR3nt: TGTGCCAGCACTCGGACTAGCGGGAGTGGCACAGATACGCAGTATTTT; j_gene: TRBJ2-3; d_gene: TRBD2; abundance: NA; v_gene: TRBV7-2
CDR3aa: CASSQGKTGELFF; CDR3nt: TGCGCCAGCAGCCAAGGCAAAACCGGGGAGCTGTTTTTT; j_gene: TRBJ2-2; d_gene: NA; abundance: once; v_gene: TRBV4-3
CDR3aa: CASSPAGGLETQYF; CDR3nt: TGTGCCAGCAGCCCAGCGGGAGGGCTGGAGACCCAGTACTTC; j_gene: TRBJ2-5; d_gene: TRBD2; abundance: NA; v_gene: TRBV7-3
CDR3aa: CASGFGTGVVTDTQYF; CDR3nt: TGTGCTAGTGGTTTCGGGACAGGGGTGGTCACAGATACGCAGTATTTT; j_gene: TRBJ2-3; d_gene: TRBD1; abundance: NA; v_gene: TRBV12-5
CDR3aa: CASSLGPGGAADTQYF; CDR3nt: TGTGCCAGCAGCTTAGGGCCCGGGGGGGCTGCAGATACGCAGTATTTT; j_gene: TRBJ2-3; d_gene: TRBD2; abundance: NA; v_gene: TRBV13
CDR3aa: CASSLWAWGSPGELFF; CDR3nt: TGTGCCAGCAGCTTATGGGCGTGGGGGAGCCCCGGGGAGCTGTTTTTT; j_gene: TRBJ2-2; d_gene: NA; abundance: NA; v_gene: TRBV7-9
CDR3aa: CASSNASPGEQFF; CDR3nt: TGTGCCAGCAGCAACGCGTCCCCGGGTGAGCAGTTCTTC; j_gene: TRBJ2-1; d_gene: NA; abundance: NA; v_gene: TRBV11-3
CDR3aa: CASSGGRQQETQYF; CDR3nt: TGCGCCAGCAGTGGAGGGCGCCAGCAAGAGACCCAGTACTTC; j_gene: TRBJ2-5; d_gene: NA; abundance: NA; v_gene: TRBV10-1
CDR3aa: CASSRSGGSYNEQFF; CDR3nt: TGTGCCAGCAGCCGTAGCGGGGGGTCGTACAATGAGCAGTTCTTC; j_gene: TRBJ2-1; d_gene: TRBD2; abundance: NA; v_gene: TRBV7-8
CDR3aa: CASSLVGSSYEQYF; CDR3nt: TGTGCCAGCAGCTTGGTAGGTAGCTCCTACGAGCAGTACTTC; j_gene: TRBJ2-7; d_gene: NA; abundance: NA; v_gene: TRBV5-4
CDR3aa: CASSSRVTYEQYF; CDR3nt: TGTGCCAGCAGCTCCCGGGTAACCTACGAGCAGTACTTC; j_gene: TRBJ2-7; d_gene: NA; abundance: NA; v_gene: TRBV7-2
CDR3aa: CASNKEGAPPHEQYF; CDR3nt: TGTGCCAGCAATAAAGAGGGGGCTCCTCCCCACGAGCAGTACTTC; j_gene: TRBJ2-7; d_gene: TRBD1; abundance: few; v_gene: TRBV2
CDR3aa: CASSLGSAGEETQYF; CDR3nt: TGTGCCAGCAGCTTAGGTTCAGCGGGGGAAGAGACCCAGTACTTC; j_gene: TRBJ2-5; d_gene: TRBD2; abundance: NA; v_gene: TRBV11-2
CDR3aa: CASSLQGPNTEAFF; CDR3nt: TGCGCCAGCAGCTTACAGGGACCAAACACTGAAGCTTTCTTT; j_gene: TRBJ1-1; d_gene: NA; abundance: NA; v_gene: TRBV5-1
CDR3aa: CASSSPGLAGVRDEQFF; CDR3nt: TGTGCCAGCAGTTCCCCGGGACTAGCGGGAGTCAGGGATGAGCAGTTCTTC; j_gene: TRBJ2-1; d_gene: TRBD2; abundance: NA; v_gene: TRBV27
CDR3aa: CASSRRDYRTGELFF; CDR3nt: TGTGCCAGCAGCAGACGGGACTACCGCACCGGGGAGCTGTTTTTT; j_gene: TRBJ2-2; d_gene: TRBD2; abundance: NA; v_gene: TRBV7-8
CDR3aa: CASSLGAGQGSSYNSPLHF; CDR3nt: TGTGCCAGCAGCCTAGGGGCGGGACAGGGGTCGTCCTATAATTCACCCCTCCACTTT; j_gene: TRBJ1-6; d_gene: TRBD1; abundance: once; v_gene: TRBV7-2
CDR3aa: CASSLVQGTGELFF; CDR3nt: TGTGCCAGCAGCTTAGTCCAGGGTACCGGGGAGCTGTTTTTT; j_gene: TRBJ2-2; d_gene: NA; abundance: NA; v_gene: TRBV7-2
CDR3aa: CAWSVGTGVGTDTQYF; CDR3nt: TGTGCCTGGAGTGTAGGGACGGGAGTTGGCACAGATACGCAGTATTTT; j_gene: TRBJ2-3; d_gene: NA; abundance: NA; v_gene: TRBV30
CDR3aa: CASSQLKTPGRQGYNSPLHF; CDR3nt: TGCGCCAGCAGCCAACTCAAGACCCCAGGACGACAGGGGTATAATTCACCCCTCCACTTT; j_gene: TRBJ1-6; d_gene: TRBD1; abundance: NA; v_gene: TRBV4-1
CDR3aa: CASSLDRDWGRTNEKLFF; CDR3nt: TGTGCCAGCAGCCTAGACAGGGACTGGGGCCGAACTAATGAAAAACTGTTTTTT; j_gene: TRBJ1-4; d_gene: TRBD1; abundance: once; v_gene: TRBV7-2
CDR3aa: CASSATGSPGEKLFF; CDR3nt: TGTGCCAGCAGCGCCACGGGCTCTCCGGGGGAAAAACTGTTTTTT; j_gene: TRBJ1-4; d_gene: NA; abundance: NA; v_gene: TRBV7-9
CDR3aa: CSARLTRGYTF; CDR3nt: TGCAGTGCTAGACTCACCCGGGGCTACACCTTC; j_gene: TRBJ1-2; d_gene: NA; abundance: NA; v_gene: TRBV20-1
CDR3aa: CASSGIRGDTGELFF; CDR3nt: TGTGCCAGCAGCGGAATCAGGGGCGACACCGGGGAGCTGTTTTTT; j_gene: TRBJ2-2; d_gene: NA; abundance: NA; v_gene: TRBV7-9
CDR3aa: CASSPSGGLNTEAFF; CDR3nt: TGTGCCAGCTCACCATCAGGGGGCTTGAACACTGAAGCTTTCTTT; j_gene: TRBJ1-1; d_gene: TRBD1; abundance: NA; v_gene: TRBV18
CDR3aa: CASSIGGTDNEKLFF; CDR3nt: TGTGCCAGTAGTATAGGCGGGACCGATAATGAAAAACTGTTTTTT; j_gene: TRBJ1-4; d_gene: NA; abundance: NA; v_gene: TRBV19
CDR3aa: CASSPTINTEAFF; CDR3nt: TGTGCCAGCTCACCGACAATCAACACTGAAGCTTTCTTT; j_gene: TRBJ1-1; d_gene: NA; abundance: NA; v_gene: TRBV18
CDR3aa: CASSPRQGGSAEAFF; CDR3nt: TGTGCCAGCAGCCCACGACAGGGAGGTAGCGCTGAAGCTTTCTTT; j_gene: TRBJ1-1; d_gene: TRBD1; abundance: NA; v_gene: TRBV7-2
CDR3aa: CASSLGQGVIYEEQYF; CDR3nt: TGTGCCAGCAGCTTAGGACAGGGGGTAATCTACGAGGAGCAGTACTTC; j_gene: TRBJ2-7; d_gene: TRBD1; abundance: NA; v_gene: TRBV13
CDR3aa: CASSEPGTYWGEQFF; CDR3nt: TGTGCCAGCAGTGAACCCGGGACTTACTGGGGAGAGCAGTTCTTC; j_gene: TRBJ2-1; d_gene: NA; abundance: NA; v_gene: TRBV27
CDR3aa: CASSVDSNYGYTF; CDR3nt: TGCGCCAGCAGCGTCGACAGCAACTATGGCTACACCTTC; j_gene: TRBJ1-2; d_gene: NA; abundance: NA; v_gene: TRBV5-1
CDR3aa: CASSPVTSSNYGYTF; CDR3nt: TGTGCCAGCAGCCCGGTGACCTCCAGTAACTATGGCTACACCTTC; j_gene: TRBJ1-2; d_gene: NA; abundance: NA; v_gene: TRBV7-2
CDR3aa: CASRTGEEKLFF; CDR3nt: TGTGCCAGCAGGACAGGGGAGGAAAAACTGTTTTTT; j_gene: TRBJ1-4; d_gene: TRBD1; abundance: NA; v_gene: TRBV28
CDR3aa: CASSLLTLGGVNEQFF; CDR3nt: TGTGCCAGCAGCTTACTGACTTTGGGGGGAGTGAATGAGCAGTTCTTC; j_gene: TRBJ2-1; d_gene: NA; abundance: NA; v_gene: TRBV5-8
CDR3aa: CASSWGDTYYTF; CDR3nt: TGTGCCAGTAGTTGGGGGGACACCTACTACACCTTC; j_gene: TRBJ1-2; d_gene: NA; abundance: NA; v_gene: TRBV19
CDR3aa: CASSLAAGALNYGYTF; CDR3nt: TGTGCCAGCAGCTTAGCGGCAGGAGCCCTTAACTATGGCTACACCTTC; j_gene: TRBJ1-2; d_gene: NA; abundance: NA; v_gene: TRBV7-8
CDR3aa: CASSRRDIITDTQYF; CDR3nt: TGTGCCAGCAGCCGCCGGGACATTATCACAGATACGCAGTATTTT; j_gene: TRBJ2-3; d_gene: NA; abundance: NA; v_gene: TRBV7-2
CDR3aa: CASSAQGIAGGDEQYF; CDR3nt: TGTGCCAGCAGTGCCCAGGGGATAGCGGGAGGCGACGAGCAGTACTTC; j_gene: TRBJ2-7; d_gene: TRBD2; abundance: NA; v_gene: TRBV28
CDR3aa: CASSLGFLQGAVEAFF; CDR3nt: TGCGCCAGCAGCTTGGGCTTTTTACAGGGGGCCGTCGAAGCTTTCTTT; j_gene: TRBJ1-1; d_gene: TRBD1; abundance: NA; v_gene: TRBV5-1
CDR3aa: CASSRASYGYTF; CDR3nt: TGTGCCAGTAGTCGGGCATCTTATGGCTACACCTTC; j_gene: TRBJ1-2; d_gene: NA; abundance: few; v_gene: TRBV19
CDR3aa: CASSLSFDSGRNTGELFF; CDR3nt: TGTGCCAGCAGCTTGAGTTTTGATAGCGGGAGGAACACCGGGGAGCTGTTTTTT; j_gene: TRBJ2-2; d_gene: TRBD2; abundance: NA; v_gene: TRBV7-2
CDR3aa: CASSFGGGMDRYGYTF; CDR3nt: TGTGCCAGCAGCTTCGGCGGGGGGATGGACCGCTATGGCTACACCTTC; j_gene: TRBJ1-2; d_gene: NA; abundance: NA; v_gene: TRBV7-9
CDR3aa: CASSSSDRGQTEAFF; CDR3nt: TGTGCCAGCAGTTCCTCAGACAGGGGGCAAACTGAAGCTTTCTTT; j_gene: TRBJ1-1; d_gene: TRBD1; abundance: NA; v_gene: TRBV6-5
CDR3aa: CASSLAGTDTQYF; CDR3nt: TGTGCCAGTAGTTTAGCGGGAACGGATACGCAGTATTTT; j_gene: TRBJ2-3; d_gene: TRBD2; abundance: medium-sized; v_gene: TRBV19